These 14 T cell receptor beta chains were all obtained from the same sample, sequenced in a study of early T cells in non-severe SARS-CoV-2 infection. MiXCR, run by TCRdb on the 5' RACE reads, gives a single entry per CDR3 protein. The table lists some 64,000 distinct CDR3 sequences, about 9.1% of them singletons. The source material was whole blood, sampled at baseline. The receptors were sampled from an adult who was a healthcare worker with PCR-confirmed SARS-CoV-2 infection or an uninfected control (not recorded which).

This clonotype was picked up a small number of times. The rearrangement links TRBV20-1 to TRBJ2-5; 9 nucleotides agree with TRBD2. The trim removed 5 bases at V and 6 bases at J, leaving 7 bases unmatched. The CDR3 extends over 13 amino acids. In germline, CDR1 is DFQATT, CDR2 SNEGSKA (reference sequence). The DNA for the CDR3 is TGCAGTGCTCCCGGGACTAGCAGGAAGACCCAGTACTTC. Its translation: CSAPGTSRKTQYF.

A few counts support this clonotype. The V and J genes are TRBV6-2 or TRBV6-3 and TRBJ2-3; TRBD2 matches 7 bases. Germline CDR1 MNHEY, CDR2 SVGEGT. V was clipped by 5 bases and J by 1 base; unmatched bases: 6. The CDR3 contains 15 residues. The CDR3 region has the DNA TGTGCCAGCAGTCCGACTAGCAGGCGCACAGATACGCAGTATTTT. Amino acids: CASSPTSRRTDTQYF.

This clonotype occurred many times. The chain joins TRBV9 to TRBJ2-3; TRBD2 is a possible D gene (5 bases). V lost 6 bases and J lost 0, with 20 bases in between. Germline V gene lookup returns CDR1 SGDLS and CDR2 YYNGEE. The CDR3 sequence is 17 residues long. The CDR3 is CASTREGGGLSTDTQYF. For the CDR3, the DNA is TGTGCCAGCACCCGAGAAGGTGGCGGACTTAGCACAGATACGCAGTATTTT.

This clonotype was recorded many times. The rearrangement links TRBV28 to TRBJ2-1; D gene ambiguous. V gave up 7 bases and J gave up 6 bases, with 10 bases separating them. Germline V CDR1 and CDR2: MDHEN, SYDVKM. This CDR3 spans 12 amino acids. For the CDR3, the DNA is TGTGCCAGCATGGGCAGGCGCAATGAGCAGTTCTTC. Its translation is CASMGRRNEQFF.

The rearrangement uses TRBV15 and TRBJ1-5, with D possibly matching TRBD1 (6 bases). Trimming shortened V by 5 bases and J by 9 bases, and 17 bases separated the two germline ends. CDR3 length equals 14 residues. CDR1 is LNHNV, CDR2 YYDKDF, per germline (reference sequence). This chain's CDR3 is CATSPRGGTTPQHF. CDR3 sequence (DNA): TGTGCCACCAGCCCCAGGGGAGGGACGACGCCCCAGCATTTT.

This rearrangement joins TRBV12-3 or TRBV12-4 to TRBJ1-1; 7 bases line up with TRBD1. V lost 2 bases and J lost 2; bases outside the gene matches: 5. The CDR3 length is 15 residues. DNA for the CDR3: TGTGCCAGCAGTTTAAGACAGGGACCCAACACTGAAGCTTTCTTT. This translates into CASSLRQGPNTEAFF.

This clonotype was detected many times. J is TRBJ1-4 and V is TRBV20-1; 7 nucleotides agree with TRBD1. Germline assignment: CDR1 DFQATT and CDR2 SNEGSKA (reference sequence). Trimming removed 5 bases from V and 5 bases from J; junction bases left unmatched: 8. The CDR3 runs to 14 residues. CDR3 sequence (DNA): TGCAGTGCTCCGCCGCTACAGGGGAATGAAAAACTGTTTTTT. This sequence encodes CSAPPLQGNEKLFF.

This clonotype was counted a few times. The chain uses TRBV7-9 and TRBJ2-7; weak D call: TRBD2 (6 bases). Deletions cut 5 bases from V and 4 bases from J, with 18 bases between. The CDR3 is 15 amino acids. The germline V gene encodes CDR1 SEHNR and CDR2 FQNEAQ (reference sequence). CDR3 bases: TGTGCCAGCAGCCGTTCCGGGACCCTAGCGTACGAGCAGTACTTC. Translated, it gives CASSRSGTLAYEQYF. The entire variable domain, with the rest obtained from reference TRBV7-9 and TRBJ2-7, is as follows: DTGVSQNPRHKITKRGQNVTFRCDPISEHNRLYWYRQTLGQGPEFLTYFQNEAQLEKSRLLSDRFSAERPKGSFSTLEIQRTEQGDSAMYLCASSRSGTLAYEQYFGPGTRLTVT.

The V and J genes are TRBV4-1 and TRBJ1-2; D unresolved. The V and J ends lost 1 base and 9 bases respectively, with 12 bases between them. There are 13 residues in the CDR3. Germline lookup yields CDR1 MGHRA and CDR2 YSYEKL. CDR3 sequence (DNA): TGCGCCAGCAGCCAAGGGACGACCTACAGCTACACCTTC. This gives the protein CASSQGTTYSYTF.

This clonotype appeared many times. This chain uses TRBV7-3 with TRBJ2-1, with TRBD2 identical over 10 bases. The CDR3 contains 16 residues. V dropped 1 base and J dropped 7; count of bases not matched to a gene: 7. Germline V gene sequence: CDR1 SGHTA, CDR2 FQGTGA. The CDR3 bases are TGTGCCAGCAGCTTAAGGGAGCGGGAGGGCCAGAATGAGCAGTTCTTC. Protein product: CASSLREREGQNEQFF.

This clonotype came up many times. V gene TRBV12-3 or TRBV12-4 combines with J gene TRBJ2-7, with 10 bases identical to TRBD2. There are 18 residues in the CDR3. V shed 3 bases, J shed 2 bases, and the junction held 13 bases outside the gene matches. CDR3 nucleotides: TGTGCCAGCAGTTTCTCCCTGGCTAGCGGGAGTTTAGCCTACGAGCAGTACTTC. Its protein product is CASSFSLASGSLAYEQYF.

Many counts were recorded for this clonotype. The chain joins TRBV7-8 to TRBJ1-2, with D uncertain. Germline CDR1 and CDR2: SGHVS and FQNEAQ. The CDR3 is made up of 13 amino acids. V shed 4 bases and J shed 4 bases, with 10 bases lying between them. The CDR3 nucleotides are TGTGCCAGCAGCTCGGACGTTACCTATGGCTACACCTTC. It encodes CASSSDVTYGYTF. The full variable domain, in which reference TRBV7-8 and TRBJ1-2 provide the parts outside the CDR3, is GAGVSQSPRYKVAKRGQDVALRCDPISGHVSLFWYQQALGQGPEFLTYFQNEAQLDKSGLPSDRFFAERPEGSVSTLKIQRTQQEDSAVYLCASSSDVTYGYTFGSGTRLTVV.

The rearrangement uses TRBV28 and TRBJ2-3; tentative D call: TRBD2 (5 bases). Germline V gene data show CDR1 as MDHEN and CDR2 as SYDVKM. V was clipped by 4 bases and J by 3 bases, with 11 bases between them. The CDR3 consists of 14 residues. CDR3 sequence reads: CASSSHRGTDTQYF. The CDR3 DNA reads as TGTGCCAGCAGTTCCCACAGAGGGACAGATACGCAGTATTTT.

The sample holds many counts of this clonotype. The chain joins TRBV6-6 to TRBJ2-1; D is possibly TRBD1 or TRBD2 (5 bases each). Trimming pared 7 bases from V and 0 bases from J, leaving 10 bases between. This CDR3 contains 14 residues. From germline, CDR1 is MNHNY and CDR2 SVGAGI (reference sequence). CDR3 loop: CASKGRSSYNEQFF. The CDR3, as DNA: TGTGCCAGCAAGGGACGGAGCTCCTACAATGAGCAGTTCTTC.